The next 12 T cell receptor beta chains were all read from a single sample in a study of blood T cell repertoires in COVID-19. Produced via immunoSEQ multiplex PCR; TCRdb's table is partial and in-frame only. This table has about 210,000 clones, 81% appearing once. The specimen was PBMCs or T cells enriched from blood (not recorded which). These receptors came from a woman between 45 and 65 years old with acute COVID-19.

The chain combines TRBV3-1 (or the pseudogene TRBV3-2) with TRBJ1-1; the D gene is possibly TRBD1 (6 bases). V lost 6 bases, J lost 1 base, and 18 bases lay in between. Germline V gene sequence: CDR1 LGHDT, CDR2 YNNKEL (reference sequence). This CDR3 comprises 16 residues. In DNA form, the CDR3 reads TGTGCCAGCAGTCGCCGGGACACTAACGAGAACACTGAAGCTTTCTTT. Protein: CASSRRDTNENTEAFF.

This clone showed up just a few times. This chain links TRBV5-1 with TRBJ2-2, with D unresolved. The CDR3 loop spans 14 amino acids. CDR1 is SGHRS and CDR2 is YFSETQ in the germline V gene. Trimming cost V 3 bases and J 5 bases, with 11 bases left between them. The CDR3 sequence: CASSSRTGTGELFF. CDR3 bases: TGCGCCAGCAGCTCGAGAACCGGGACCGGGGAGCTGTTTTTT.

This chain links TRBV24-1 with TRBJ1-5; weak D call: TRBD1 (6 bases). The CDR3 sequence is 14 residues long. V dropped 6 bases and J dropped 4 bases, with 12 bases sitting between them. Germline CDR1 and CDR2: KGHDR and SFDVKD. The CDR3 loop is CATSFQGTNQPQHF. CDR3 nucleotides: TGTGCCACCAGTTTTCAGGGGACGAATCAGCCCCAGCATTTT.

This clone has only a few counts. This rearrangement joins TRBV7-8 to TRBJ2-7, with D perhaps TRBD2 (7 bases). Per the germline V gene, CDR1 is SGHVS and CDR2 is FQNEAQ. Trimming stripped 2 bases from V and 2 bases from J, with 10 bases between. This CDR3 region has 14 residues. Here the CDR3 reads CASSLREGAYEQYF. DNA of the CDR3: TGTGCCAGCAGCTTAAGGGAGGGGGCCTACGAGCAGTACTTC.

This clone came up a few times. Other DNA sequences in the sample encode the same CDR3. DNA for the CDR3: TGTGCCAGCAGCTCTCAGGGGGTCGGCTACACCTTC. This sequence encodes CASSSQGVGYTF. V usage is TRBV7-2 and J usage is TRBJ1-2, with TRBD1 matching over 7 bases. Unmatched junction bases numbered 4, after V lost 4 bases and J lost 8 bases. The CDR3 covers 12 residues. Germline values: CDR1 SGHTA, CDR2 FQGNSA.

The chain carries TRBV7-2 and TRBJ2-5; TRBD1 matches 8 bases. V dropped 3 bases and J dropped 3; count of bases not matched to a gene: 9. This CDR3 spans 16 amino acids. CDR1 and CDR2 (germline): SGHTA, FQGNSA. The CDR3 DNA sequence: TGTGCCAGCAGCTTGTTTGGACAGGGACCTAAAGAGACCCAGTACTTC. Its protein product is CASSLFGQGPKETQYF.

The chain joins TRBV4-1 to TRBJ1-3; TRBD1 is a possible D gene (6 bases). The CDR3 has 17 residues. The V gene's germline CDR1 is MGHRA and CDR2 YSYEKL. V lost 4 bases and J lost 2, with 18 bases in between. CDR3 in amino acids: CASSRGPPGDPGNTIYF. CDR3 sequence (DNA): TGCGCCAGCAGCCGAGGTCCTCCAGGGGATCCTGGAAACACCATATATTTT.

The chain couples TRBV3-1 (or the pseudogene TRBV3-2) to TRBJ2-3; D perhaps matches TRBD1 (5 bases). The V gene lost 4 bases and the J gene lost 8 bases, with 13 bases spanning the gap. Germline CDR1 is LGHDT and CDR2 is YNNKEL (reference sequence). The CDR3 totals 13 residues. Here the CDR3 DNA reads TGTGCCAGCAGCCCCAGGGTTGCTGGTACGCAGTATTTT. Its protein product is CASSPRVAGTQYF.

The CDR3: CAISEEARLAGEGGYNEQFF. CDR3 sequence (DNA): TGTGCCATCAGTGAGGAAGCACGGCTAGCGGGAGAGGGAGGGTACAATGAGCAGTTCTTC. This rearrangement joins TRBV10-3 to TRBJ2-1; 10 bases align to TRBD2. V was pared by 2 bases and J by 4 bases, with 17 bases of the junction left unmatched. This CDR3 region has 20 residues. Germline CDR1 ENHRY, CDR2 SYGVKD.

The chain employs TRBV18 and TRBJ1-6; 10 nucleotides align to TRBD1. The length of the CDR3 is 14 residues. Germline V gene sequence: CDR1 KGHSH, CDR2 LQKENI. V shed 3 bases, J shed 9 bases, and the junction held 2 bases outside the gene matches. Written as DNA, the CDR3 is TGTGCCAGCTCACCTGGGACAGGGGCTTCACCCCTCCACTTT. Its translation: CASSPGTGASPLHF. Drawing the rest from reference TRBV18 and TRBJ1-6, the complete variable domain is NAGVMQNPRHLVRRRGQEARLRCSPMKGHSHVYWYRQLPEEGLKFMVYLQKENIIDESGMPKERFSAEFPKEGPSILRIQQVVRGDSAAYFCASSPGTGASPLHFGNGTRLTVT.

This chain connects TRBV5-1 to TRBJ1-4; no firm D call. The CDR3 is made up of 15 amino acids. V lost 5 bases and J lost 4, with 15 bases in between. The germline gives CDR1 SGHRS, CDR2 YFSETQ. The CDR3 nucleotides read TGCGCCAGCAGAAAGGTAGCGGCAGGTAATGAAAAACTGTTTTTT. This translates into CASRKVAAGNEKLFF.

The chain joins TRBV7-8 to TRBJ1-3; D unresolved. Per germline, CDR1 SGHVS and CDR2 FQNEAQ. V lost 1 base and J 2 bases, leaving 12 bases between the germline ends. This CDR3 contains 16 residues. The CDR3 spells CASSLGAGVAGNTIYF. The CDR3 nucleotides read TGTGCCAGCAGCTTAGGAGCCGGGGTCGCTGGAAACACCATATATTTT.